Below, one TCR beta chain is given with its context. These data come from a study of blood T cell repertoires in COVID-19. As originally analysed: Using reference gene primer amplification, nucleated cell counts were estimated. The data were produced by immunoSEQ multiplex PCR, yet TCRdb's version contains in-frame clones alone and is incomplete. V and J calls and clone size are as listed in that table; D and trimming were resolved from the DNA. The sample holds approximately 300,000 clones, about 85% seen once. Trimming shortened V by 6 bases and J by 0 bases, and 14 bases separated the two germline ends. This CDR3 has 15 amino acids. Germline lookup yields CDR1 MDHEN and CDR2 SYDVKM.

Material for sequencing was PBMCs or T cells enriched from blood (not recorded which). This sequence was found in a woman younger than 45 who had been exposed to COVID-19. The gene calls are TRBV28 and TRBJ1-2; D is perhaps TRBD1 (5 bases). The CDR3 protein is CASSTPDRPNYGYTF. In DNA form, the CDR3 reads TGTGCCAGCAGCACTCCAGACAGACCTAACTATGGCTACACCTTC.